This T cell receptor (beta chain) derives from a study of beta chain features in type 1 diabetes. Expressed TCRB transcripts were sequenced because the entire RNA isolate underwent reverse transcription. The table came from immunoSEQ multiplex PCR; TCRdb's copy has only in-frame clones and leaves some out. The table shows 450,000 to 550,000 clones, with 30% occurring only once. The CDR3 is 14 residues long. The junction had 3 bases not matched to a gene; V was cut back by 5 bases and J by 2 bases. Germline V gene sequence: CDR1 SGHRS, CDR2 YFSETQ. A CD45RO/CCR7/CD25/CD127/CD95/CD27 panel sorted naive, central memory, regulatory and stem cell-like memory CD4+ cells.

The clonotype originates from a young man in good health. Sequenced: naive CD4+ T cells from blood. J is TRBJ2-3 and V is TRBV5-1; TRBD2 agrees at 9 bases. The CDR3 loop is CASRREGHTDTQYF. CDR3 sequence (DNA): TGCGCCAGCAGGCGGGAGGGCCACACAGATACGCAGTATTTT.